The rows below give T cell receptor beta chains drawn from one sample of a study of T cell responses to AZD1222 COVID-19 vaccine. Repertoires were generated with immunoSEQ multiplex PCR, while TCRdb's copy carries only in-frame clones and drops some. In the table there are about 100,000 clones, about 89% of which are singletons. Here the sequenced sample was peripheral blood, taken on day 0 of AZD1222 vaccination. The receptors shown here come from an adult in good health. Each CDR3 is given with its conserved first and last residue. Fields, in order: clone size, V gene, J gene, D gene, CDR3 protein, CDR3 DNA. D genes are given only for firm matches. Clone size is not always given. Where it is, it says once, few, many or a class for expanded clones.

NA	TRBV6-5	TRBJ1-3	NA	CASSYSLAGAGNTIYF	TGTGCCAGCAGTTACTCGTTGGCAGGGGCTGGAAACACCATATATTTT
NA	TRBV5-1	TRBJ2-7	NA	CASSPGGTGYEQYF	TGCGCCAGCAGCCCGGGGGGGACAGGGTACGAGCAGTACTTC
NA	TRBV5-1	TRBJ2-5	NA	CASRAEVGQETQYF	TGCGCCAGCAGGGCCGAGGTGGGGCAAGAGACCCAGTACTTC
NA	TRBV7-2	TRBJ2-7	TRBD2	CASSSGTGRVSEQYF	TGTGCCAGCAGCTCGGGGACGGGGAGGGTGAGCGAGCAGTACTTC
NA	TRBV5-4	TRBJ2-1	NA	CASSLVEGRHEQFF	TGTGCCAGCAGCTTGGTAGAGGGGAGGCATGAGCAGTTCTTC
NA	TRBV11-2	TRBJ1-1	TRBD1	CASSQGTGGSGTEAFF	TGTGCCAGCAGCCAGGGGACAGGGGGAAGTGGGACTGAAGCTTTCTTT
NA	TRBV7-9	TRBJ2-3	NA	CASSLAQGTDTQYF	TGTGCCAGCAGCTTAGCGCAGGGGACAGATACGCAGTATTTT
NA	TRBV5-1	TRBJ2-3	TRBD2	CASSLGLAGTRTSTDTQYF	TGCGCCAGCAGCTTGGGACTAGCGGGAACCCGGACTAGCACAGATACGCAGTATTTT
NA	TRBV5-8	TRBJ2-1	TRBD1	CASSLMDRGNEQFF	TGTGCCAGCAGCTTAATGGACAGGGGGAATGAGCAGTTCTTC
NA	TRBV5-1	TRBJ2-7	NA	CASRDSSSYEQYF	TGCGCCAGCAGGGACAGTAGCTCCTACGAGCAGTACTTC
NA	TRBV6-5	TRBJ2-2	NA	CASSYTGARSTGELFF	TGTGCCAGCAGTTACACGGGGGCGCGTAGCACCGGGGAGCTGTTTTTT
NA	TRBV3-1/TRBV3-2	TRBJ2-3	TRBD2	CASSLPLAGGPSLCTDTQYF	TGTGCCAGCAGCCTCCCATTAGCGGGGGGGCCGTCTCTTTGCACAGATACGCAGTATTTT
NA	TRBV3-1/TRBV3-2	TRBJ2-2	NA	CASSQVNTGELFF	TGTGCCAGCAGCCAAGTAAACACCGGGGAGCTGTTTTTT
NA	TRBV7-9	TRBJ1-2	TRBD1	CASSLMGQPYGYTF	TGTGCCAGCAGCTTAATGGGACAGCCCTATGGCTACACCTTC
NA	TRBV18	TRBJ1-6	NA	CASSPPGDSPLHF	TGTGCCAGCTCTCCCCCGGGGGATTCACCCCTCCACTTT
NA	TRBV12-3/TRBV12-4	TRBJ2-1	NA	CASSFWGDNEQFF	TGTGCCAGCAGTTTCTGGGGGGACAATGAGCAGTTCTTC
NA	TRBV19	TRBJ1-2	TRBD1	CASSTPAGTGHGYTF	TGTGCCAGTAGTACACCGGCTGGGACAGGTCATGGCTACACCTTC
NA	TRBV6-4	TRBJ1-2	NA	CASSQDWQTYGYTF	TGTGCCAGCAGTCAGGACTGGCAAACTTATGGCTACACCTTC
NA	TRBV9	TRBJ2-5	TRBD1	CASSADPPGQGGETQYF	TGTGCCAGCAGCGCCGACCCCCCCGGACAGGGCGGTGAGACCCAGTACTTC
NA	TRBV20-1	TRBJ2-1	NA	CSATRGNEQFF	TGCAGTGCTACCCGGGGCAATGAGCAGTTCTTC
NA	TRBV2	TRBJ1-1	NA	CASSELGGALNTEAFF	TGTGCCAGCAGTGAACTGGGGGGAGCCTTGAACACTGAAGCTTTCTTT
NA	TRBV5-1	TRBJ2-3	NA	CASSTGILGDTQYF	TGCGCCAGCAGCACAGGGATCTTGGGAGATACGCAGTATTTT
NA	TRBV9	TRBJ2-3	NA	CASSPPPRDTQYF	TGTGCCAGCAGCCCCCCGCCGCGGGATACGCAGTATTTT
NA	TRBV2	TRBJ1-2	NA	CASSDEGTKGYTF	TGTGCCAGCAGTGACGAAGGAACCAAGGGCTACACCTTC
NA	TRBV29-1	TRBJ2-1	NA	CSVGGTSDEQFF	TGCAGCGTTGGAGGGACAAGCGATGAGCAGTTCTTC
NA	TRBV27	TRBJ2-5	NA	CASSPGTLGFKETQYF	TGTGCCAGCAGTCCCGGGACCCTAGGATTTAAGGAGACCCAGTACTTC
NA	TRBV7-8	TRBJ1-2	TRBD1	CASTIPGQGGYTF	TGTGCCAGCACTATTCCGGGACAGGGAGGCTACACCTTC
NA	TRBV30	TRBJ2-7	TRBD2	CAWSGLFYEQYF	TGTGCCTGGTCGGGACTATTCTACGAGCAGTACTTC
NA	TRBV5-6	TRBJ1-4	NA	CASSFGQRTTFVNEKLFF	TGTGCCAGCAGCTTCGGGCAGCGAACCACCTTCGTAAATGAAAAACTGTTTTTT
NA	TRBV27	TRBJ2-7	NA	CASSLTGPHEQYF	TGTGCCAGCAGTTTAACAGGGCCCCACGAGCAGTACTTC
NA	TRBV7-8	TRBJ1-1	TRBD1	CASSRTGGQNTEAFF	TGTGCCAGCAGCCGGACAGGGGGCCAGAACACTGAAGCTTTCTTT
NA	TRBV19	TRBJ2-1	TRBD2	CASSPTQRERNEQFF	TGTGCCAGTAGTCCGACCCAGCGGGAGAGGAATGAGCAGTTCTTC
NA	TRBV6-5	TRBJ1-3	NA	CASSRNTIYF	TGTGCCAGCAGCCGAAACACCATATATTTT
NA	TRBV7-8	TRBJ2-7	NA	CASTLEGPGNEQYF	TGTGCCAGCACCCTGGAGGGCCCGGGCAACGAGCAGTACTTC
NA	TRBV19	TRBJ2-7	NA	CASQDRLSYEQYF	TGTGCCAGTCAGGACAGACTGAGCTACGAGCAGTACTTC
NA	TRBV5-1	TRBJ1-2	TRBD1	CASSIGQATIHDYTF	TGCGCCAGCAGCATCGGACAGGCAACAATACACGATTACACCTTC
NA	TRBV6-5	TRBJ1-2	NA	CASSYTRGRRASGYTF	TGTGCCAGCAGTTACACCCGGGGGAGGCGCGCCTCGGGCTACACCTTC
NA	TRBV5-4	TRBJ2-5	TRBD2	CASSLGAGGPETQYF	TGTGCCAGCAGCTTGGGCGCGGGGGGGCCGGAGACCCAGTACTTC
NA	TRBV29-1	TRBJ1-5	NA	CSVAQGSNQPQHF	TGCAGCGTGGCTCAGGGCAGCAATCAGCCCCAGCATTTT
many	TRBV6-2/TRBV6-3	TRBJ2-7	NA	CASSFMGHPYEQYF	TGTGCCAGCAGTTTTATGGGACACCCCTACGAGCAGTACTTC
NA	TRBV19	TRBJ2-1	TRBD2	CASQTGLAGGNEQFF	TGTGCCAGTCAAACGGGACTAGCGGGAGGCAATGAGCAGTTCTTC
NA	TRBV6-5	TRBJ2-7	TRBD1	CASSPRTGLEQYF	TGTGCCAGCAGTCCCCGGACAGGGCTCGAGCAGTACTTC
NA	TRBV5-4	TRBJ2-7	NA	CASSREPRRSYEQYF	TGTGCCAGCAGCAGGGAGCCCCGGCGGTCCTACGAGCAGTACTTC
NA	TRBV18	TRBJ1-1	NA	CASSPRDGEAFF	TGTGCCAGCTCACCTAGGGACGGAGAAGCTTTCTTT
NA	TRBV15	TRBJ2-1	TRBD2	CATSRDPYLAGGHNEQFF	TGTGCCACCAGCAGAGACCCGTATCTAGCGGGGGGGCACAATGAGCAGTTCTTC
NA	TRBV19	TRBJ2-2	TRBD2	CASSITGLAGGTGELFF	TGTGCCAGTAGTATTACGGGACTAGCGGGAGGGACCGGGGAGCTGTTTTTT
few	TRBV18	TRBJ1-4	TRBD1	CASSPKQGAPANEKLFF	TGTGCCAGCTCACCTAAACAGGGGGCGCCTGCTAATGAAAAACTGTTTTTT
NA	TRBV7-8	TRBJ2-2	TRBD2	CASSLVRTRNTGELFF	TGTGCCAGCAGCTTAGTTCGGACTAGGAACACCGGGGAGCTGTTTTTT
NA	TRBV10-3	TRBJ1-1	NA	CAISEFTQGWAFF	TGTGCCATCAGTGAGTTCACTCAGGGGTGGGCTTTCTTT
NA	TRBV29-1	TRBJ2-7	TRBD1	CSVGGQGYEQYF	TGCAGCGTGGGCGGACAGGGCTACGAGCAGTACTTC
once	TRBV27	TRBJ1-2	NA	CASSDTGSPGYTF	TGTGCCAGCAGCGATACAGGGTCCCCTGGCTACACCTTC
NA	TRBV7-6	TRBJ2-7	NA	CASSLWGYEQYF	TGTGCCAGCAGCTTATGGGGCTACGAGCAGTACTTC
NA	TRBV6-5	TRBJ2-1	NA	CASSYSPGTLEQFF	TGTGCCAGCAGTTACTCCCCCGGGACTCTTGAGCAGTTCTTC
NA	TRBV9	TRBJ1-1	NA	CASSVGRTDNTEAFF	TGTGCCAGCAGCGTAGGTAGAACCGACAACACTGAAGCTTTCTTT